A selection of T cell receptor beta chains follows, all from one sample in a study of STAT5B mutations in CD4+ large granular lymphocyte leukemia. Assay: immunoSEQ multiplex PCR; the TCRdb copy retains only in-frame clones and omits some. The sample lists 20,000 to 25,000 clones; roughly 76% were seen once. The specimen was CD4+ T cells from blood buffy coats. All receptors derive from a human donor in good health. CDR3s include the opening cysteine and the closing phenylalanine or tryptophan. The D gene is left open where the match is weak. A row's size may be missing; if present it is once, few, many or a size class.

j_call v_call d_call clone_size cdr3_nt cdr3_aa
TRBJ1-3 TRBV9 - few TGTGCCAGCAGCGTAGGTAGGGCTTTCTCTGGAAACACCATATATTTT CASSVGRAFSGNTIYF
TRBJ1-5 TRBV19 - few TGTGCCAGTAGAGAGGTGAATCAGCCCCAGCATTTT CASREVNQPQHF
TRBJ1-3 TRBV6-6 - - TGTGCCAGCAGTCCCGCGGGGGGCTCTGGAAACACCATATATTTT CASSPAGGSGNTIYF
TRBJ1-5 TRBV10-3 - few TGTGCCATCAGTGAGGGCAGGGACAATCAGCCCCAGCATTTT CAISEGRDNQPQHF
TRBJ2-7 TRBV10-1 - - TGCGCCAGCAGTGAGGCCCCTGGATACGAGCAGTACTTC CASSEAPGYEQYF
TRBJ2-7 TRBV10-1 - - TGCGCCAGCAGGGACTGCCCCTACGAGCAGTACTTC CASRDCPYEQYF
TRBJ1-4 TRBV4-2 - once TGTGCCAGCAGCCGGGGAACTAATGAAAAACTGTTTTTT CASSRGTNEKLFF
TRBJ1-4 TRBV6-5 TRBD1 - TGTGCCAGCAGTCTGACAGGGACTAATGAAAAACTGTTTTTT CASSLTGTNEKLFF
TRBJ1-2 TRBV7-9 TRBD1 - TGTGCCAGCAGCTGGGGGACAGGCGATAATGGCTACACCTTC CASSWGTGDNGYTF
TRBJ2-3 TRBV5-5 - few TGTGCCAGCAGCCCGACCAGATCCACAGATACGCAGTATTTT CASSPTRSTDTQYF
TRBJ2-7 TRBV5-8 TRBD1 - TGTGCCAGCGCCGGACAGGGACGTGGCTACGAGCAGTACTTC CASAGQGRGYEQYF
TRBJ2-1 TRBV28 TRBD2 - TGTGCCAGCAGTTTACCTAGGGCTAGCGGGAGGGCCTATGAGCAGTTCTTC CASSLPRASGRAYEQFF
TRBJ2-7 TRBV11-3 - - TGTGCCAGCAGCTTAGACTGGCGTACTAGCTCCTACGAGCAGTACTTC CASSLDWRTSSYEQYF
TRBJ2-1 TRBV28 TRBD2 - TGTGCCAGCAGTCCCAAAACGACTAGCGGGAGAAGGTGGTTCAATGAGCAGTTCTTC CASSPKTTSGRRWFNEQFF
TRBJ2-3 TRBV9 TRBD2 - TGTGCCAGCAGCGTAGTGGCGGGAGTCCCGACAGATACGCAGTATTTT CASSVVAGVPTDTQYF
TRBJ2-3 TRBV28 - - TGTGCCAGCGGGCTAGTCCGACTAGGCCTTAGCACAGATACGCAGTATTTT CASGLVRLGLSTDTQYF
TRBJ2-2 TRBV28 - - TGTGCCAGCAGTTTCCTCGGGGGTAGAAGGACCGGGGAGCTGTTTTTT CASSFLGGRRTGELFF
TRBJ1-3 TRBV29-1 - - TGCAGCGCTCGCACAGGGAGCTCTGGAAACACCATATATTTT CSARTGSSGNTIYF
TRBJ1-1 TRBV19 TRBD1 - TGTGCCAGTAGTATAGGGACAGGAGTGTGGAAAGCTTTCTTT CASSIGTGVWKAFF
TRBJ2-3 TRBV11-3 - - TGTGCCAGCAGCCGAGGGAAGTCCTCAACACTCACAGATACGCAGTATTTT CASSRGKSSTLTDTQYF
TRBJ2-3 TRBV5-1 TRBD1 - TGCGCCAGCAGCTTGGCGGGACAGCCCCCCACAGATACGCAGTATTTT CASSLAGQPPTDTQYF
TRBJ2-3 TRBV19 - - TGTGCCAGTCAGGGGGGCGGGAGGACTGGCACAGATACGCAGTATTTT CASQGGGRTGTDTQYF
TRBJ2-3 TRBV6-1 TRBD1 - TGTGCCAGCAGCGTGGACAGGGGCCCAGATACGCAGTATTTT CASSVDRGPDTQYF
TRBJ1-1 TRBV7-8 - - TGTGCCAGCAGCTTCCAGAACACTGAAGCTTTCTTT CASSFQNTEAFF
TRBJ1-5 TRBV7-8 - - TGTGCCAGCAGCTTTACACCTGACAGTAGCAATCAGCCCCAGCATTTT CASSFTPDSSNQPQHF
TRBJ2-1 TRBV27 - - TGTGCCAGCAGTTTCGGGGGACTTACAATGAAGCAGTTCTTC CASSFGGLTMKQFF
TRBJ1-2 TRBV10-2 - few TGCGCCAGCAGTGATGAAGGGGGGGCCTATGGCTACACCTTC CASSDEGGAYGYTF
TRBJ2-3 TRBV18 TRBD2 - TGTGCCAGCTCACCATCTAGCGGTCGCACAGATACGCAGTATTTT CASSPSSGRTDTQYF
TRBJ1-1 TRBV5-4 - medium-sized TGTGCCAGCAGCCAAGACGGGACCCTTGAAGCTTTCTTT CASSQDGTLEAFF
TRBJ2-5 TRBV5-8 TRBD1 - TGTGCCAGCAGCTTGGACAGGGGGAGAGAGACCCAGTACTTC CASSLDRGRETQYF
TRBJ2-7 TRBV28 - - TGTGCCAGCAGTTCGTTGGGCGGGAATCATATCCCCGGGCCCGACGAGCAGTACTTC CASSSLGGNHIPGPDEQYF
TRBJ2-5 TRBV6-6 - - TGTGCCAGCAGTTACGGGGGAAATCAAGAGACCCAGTACTTC CASSYGGNQETQYF
TRBJ2-1 TRBV11-2 TRBD1 - TGTGCCAGCAGATCGGCTTATCGGGACAGGGTTGGCAATGAGCAGTTCTTC CASRSAYRDRVGNEQFF
TRBJ1-1 TRBV5-1 - - TGCGCCAGCAGCTTGAGCGGCATGGTCGGGGGTGGCACTGAAGCTTTCTTT CASSLSGMVGGGTEAFF
TRBJ2-3 TRBV5-8 - once TGTGCCAGCAGCTTGACGGACGGAGTGCGCACAGATACGCAGTATTTT CASSLTDGVRTDTQYF
TRBJ2-7 TRBV27 TRBD1 - TGTGCCAGCAGTTCCTGGACAGGGGGCTTCTACGAGCAGTACTTC CASSSWTGGFYEQYF
TRBJ2-3 TRBV7-8 - - TGTGCCAGCAGCTTACAAGAGGGCACAGATACGCAGTATTTT CASSLQEGTDTQYF
TRBJ2-4 TRBV6-1 - - TGTGCCAGCAGTGAATTTGTCTCGTGGGACATTCAGTACTTC CASSEFVSWDIQYF
TRBJ2-6 TRBV18 TRBD1 - TGTGCCAGCTCACCACCCGGGACAGCCTCTGGGGCCAACGTCCTGACTTTC CASSPPGTASGANVLTF
TRBJ2-1 TRBV7-9 TRBD2 few TGTGCCAGCAGCTTAGTCCTAGCGGTTGCCTACAATGAGCAGTTCTTC CASSLVLAVAYNEQFF
TRBJ2-5 TRBV21-1 - - TGTGCCAGCATCCCCCGTGGAGGCGCGTTGGCCCAGTACTTC CASIPRGGALAQYF
TRBJ1-5 TRBV29-1 - - TGCAGCGTTGACGGGGGGGTCGGGCAGCCCCAGCATTTT CSVDGGVGQPQHF
TRBJ2-3 TRBV5-4 TRBD1 once TGTGCCAGCAGCTCCCGGACAGGGTCAGATACGCAGTATTTT CASSSRTGSDTQYF
TRBJ2-1 TRBV10-2 TRBD2 - TGCGCCAGCACGTTGGGCGGGAGTGTCAATGAGCAGTTCTTC CASTLGGSVNEQFF
TRBJ1-1 TRBV6-6 TRBD1 - TGTGCCAGCAGTCACCCGGGGACAGGGGCTAACACTGAAGCTTTCTTT CASSHPGTGANTEAFF
TRBJ1-2 TRBV6-4 TRBD1 - TGTGCCACGAGGAGAGACAGGGGACTGGGTGGCTACACCTTC CATRRDRGLGGYTF
TRBJ1-1 TRBV6-5 - - TGTGCCAGCATTAAGAGGGGGAACACTGAAGCTTTCTTT CASIKRGNTEAFF
TRBJ1-5 TRBV5-5 - - TGTGCCAGCAGCTTGATCTGGGATCAGCCCCAGCATTTT CASSLIWDQPQHF
TRBJ2-1 TRBV5-1 TRBD2 once TGCGCCAGCAGCTTGCCTAGCGGGGTATACAATGAGCAGTTCTTC CASSLPSGVYNEQFF
TRBJ2-3 TRBV18 - - TGTGCCAGCTCACCCATAGACGCCTCAGATACGCAGTATTTT CASSPIDASDTQYF
TRBJ2-2 TRBV6-1 TRBD1 - TGTGCCAGCGGTACAGGGGGTCGCCCTTTCGGGGAGCTGTTTTTT CASGTGGRPFGELFF